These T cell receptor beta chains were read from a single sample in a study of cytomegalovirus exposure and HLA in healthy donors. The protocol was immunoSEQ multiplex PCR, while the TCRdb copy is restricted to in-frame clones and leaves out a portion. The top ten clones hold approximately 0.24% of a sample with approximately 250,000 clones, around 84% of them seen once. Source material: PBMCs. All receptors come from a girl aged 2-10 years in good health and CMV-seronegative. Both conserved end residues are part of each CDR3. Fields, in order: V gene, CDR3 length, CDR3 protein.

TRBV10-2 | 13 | CASSVGGSTEAFF
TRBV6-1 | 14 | CASSEPGGGNTIYF
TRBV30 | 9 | CAPENEQFF
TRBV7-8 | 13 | CASSLSRSYEQYF
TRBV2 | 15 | CASSDRGHANSPLHF
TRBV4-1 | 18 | CASSQKRVEQLSYNEQFF
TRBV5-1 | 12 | CASTGDSYEQYF
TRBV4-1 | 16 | CASSQEKRGGYNEQFF
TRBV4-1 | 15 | CASSQGLHDNSPLHF
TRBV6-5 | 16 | CASSYSGGRSTDTQYF
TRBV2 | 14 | CASSRRDRGHEQYF
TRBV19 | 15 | CASKTAGTPNEKLFF
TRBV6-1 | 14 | CASISGGIYNEQFF
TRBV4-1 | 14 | CASSQSSPGNTQYF
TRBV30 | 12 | CAWSQGLPPRHF
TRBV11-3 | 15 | CASSPGGRDTGELFF
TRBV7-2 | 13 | CASSPSGAGELFF
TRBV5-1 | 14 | CASHLTGPTGELFF
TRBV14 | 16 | CASSQVAGSSYNEQFF
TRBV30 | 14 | CAWSYGGVAYGYTF
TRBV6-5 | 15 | CASSYGHRLTDTQYF
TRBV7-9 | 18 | CASSFRLAGGSGANVLTF
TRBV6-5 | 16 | CASSYVGTGLGSEQYF
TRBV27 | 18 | CASSLMGAAGGPLYEQYF
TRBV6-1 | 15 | CASSPLAGHSYEQYF
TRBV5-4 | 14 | CASSLLAETDTQYF
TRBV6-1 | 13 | CASSEVKTGEQYF
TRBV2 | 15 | CASEGPGFNTDTQYF
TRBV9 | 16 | CASSARDRPPNTEAFF
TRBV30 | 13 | CAWSRGLDTEAFF
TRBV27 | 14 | CASSLSRGRTEAFF
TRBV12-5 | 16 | CASGLVRGQATYEQYF
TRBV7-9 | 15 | CASTRQGGGSTEAFF
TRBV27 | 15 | CASSSRDHRGWGYTF
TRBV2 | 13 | CASRRQGGTEAFF
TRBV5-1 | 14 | CASSLAGIGYGYTF
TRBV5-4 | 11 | CASSLEGAETF
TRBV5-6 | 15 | CASSLRGPGAYEQYF
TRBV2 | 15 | CASSETSGGPYEQYF
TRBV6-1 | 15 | CAGSRGTLRDNEQFF
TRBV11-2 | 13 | CASSFRGPDGYTF
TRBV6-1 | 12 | CASSRQGGGYTF
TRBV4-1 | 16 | CASSQRLVTGQREQYF
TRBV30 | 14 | CAWSAGLLTDTQYF
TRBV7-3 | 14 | CASSLAAMNTEAFF
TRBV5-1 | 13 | CASSLTSGYGYTF
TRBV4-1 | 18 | CASSYIPRDRGPQETQYF
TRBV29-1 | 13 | CSVERGDGEKLFF
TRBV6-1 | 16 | CASSEVASGRYNEQFF
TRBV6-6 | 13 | CASSGHQSNEQFF
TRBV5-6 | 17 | CASSSADRVGRSYEQYF
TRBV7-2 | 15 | CASSLRPSGYNEQFF
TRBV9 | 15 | CASSPRDSISYEQYF
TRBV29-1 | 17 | CSVSKGGRSLRTDTQYF
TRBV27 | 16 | CASSRSTLATNEKLFF
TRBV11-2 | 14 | CASSLGGGGGEQFF
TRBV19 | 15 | CASSIGTSEYYEQYF
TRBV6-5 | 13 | CASSDPGARGYTF